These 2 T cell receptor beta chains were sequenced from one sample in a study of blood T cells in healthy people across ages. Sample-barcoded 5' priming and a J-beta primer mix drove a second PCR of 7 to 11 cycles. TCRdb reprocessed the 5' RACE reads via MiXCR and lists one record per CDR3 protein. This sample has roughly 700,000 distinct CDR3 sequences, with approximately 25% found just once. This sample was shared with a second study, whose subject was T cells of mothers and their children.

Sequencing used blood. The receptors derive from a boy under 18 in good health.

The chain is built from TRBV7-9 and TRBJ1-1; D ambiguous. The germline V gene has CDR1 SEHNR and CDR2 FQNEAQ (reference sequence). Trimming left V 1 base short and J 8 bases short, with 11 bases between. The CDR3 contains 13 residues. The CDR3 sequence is CASSLEGYPEAFF. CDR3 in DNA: TGTGCCAGCAGCTTAGAAGGGTATCCAGAAGCTTTCTTT.

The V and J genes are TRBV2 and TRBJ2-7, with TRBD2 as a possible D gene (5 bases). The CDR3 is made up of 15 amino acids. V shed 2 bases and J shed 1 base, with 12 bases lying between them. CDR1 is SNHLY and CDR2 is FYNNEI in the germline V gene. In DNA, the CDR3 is TGTGCCAGCAGTGAATGGATGAGCGGTTCCTACGAGCAGTACTTC. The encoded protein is CASSEWMSGSYEQYF. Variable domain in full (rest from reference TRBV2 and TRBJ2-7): EPEVTQTPSHQVTQMGQEVILRCVPISNHLYFYWYRQILGQKVEFLVSFYNNEISEKSEIFDDQFSVERPDGSNFTLKIRSTKLEDSAMYFCASSEWMSGSYEQYFGPGTRLTVT.